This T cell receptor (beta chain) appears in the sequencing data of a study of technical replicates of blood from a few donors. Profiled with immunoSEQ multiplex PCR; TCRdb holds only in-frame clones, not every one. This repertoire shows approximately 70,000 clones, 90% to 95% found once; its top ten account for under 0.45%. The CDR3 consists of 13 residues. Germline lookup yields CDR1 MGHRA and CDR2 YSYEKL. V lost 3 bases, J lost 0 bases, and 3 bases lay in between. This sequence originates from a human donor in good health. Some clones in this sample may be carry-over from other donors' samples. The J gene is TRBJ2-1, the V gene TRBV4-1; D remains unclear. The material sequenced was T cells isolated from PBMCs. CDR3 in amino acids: CASSQSSYNEQFF. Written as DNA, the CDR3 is TGCGCCAGCAGCCAGAGCTCCTACAATGAGCAGTTCTTC.